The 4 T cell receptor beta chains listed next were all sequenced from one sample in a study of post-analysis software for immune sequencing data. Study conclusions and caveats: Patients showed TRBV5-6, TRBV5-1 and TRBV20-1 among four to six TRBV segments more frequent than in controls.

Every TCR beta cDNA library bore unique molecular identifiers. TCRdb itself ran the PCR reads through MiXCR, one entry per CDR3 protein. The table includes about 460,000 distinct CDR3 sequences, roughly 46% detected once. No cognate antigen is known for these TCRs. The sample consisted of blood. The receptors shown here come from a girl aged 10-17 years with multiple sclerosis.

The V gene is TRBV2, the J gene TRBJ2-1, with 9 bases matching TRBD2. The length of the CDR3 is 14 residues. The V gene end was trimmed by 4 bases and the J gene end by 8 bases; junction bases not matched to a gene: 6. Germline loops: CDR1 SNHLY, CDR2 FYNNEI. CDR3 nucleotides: TGTGCCAGCAGTGGGCTAGCGGGAAGGGATGAGCAGTTCTTC. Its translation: CASSGLAGRDEQFF.

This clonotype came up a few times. The CDR3 DNA follows: TGTGCCACCAGTGATGTAGGGACTAGCGGGAGGAGGGAGCAGTACTTC. This encodes CATSDVGTSGRREQYF. The chain couples TRBV24-1 to TRBJ2-5; TRBD2 matches at 15 bases. The CDR3 contains 16 residues. CDR1 is KGHDR and CDR2 is SFDVKD in the germline V gene. V dropped 3 bases and J dropped 11; count of bases not matched to a gene: 9.

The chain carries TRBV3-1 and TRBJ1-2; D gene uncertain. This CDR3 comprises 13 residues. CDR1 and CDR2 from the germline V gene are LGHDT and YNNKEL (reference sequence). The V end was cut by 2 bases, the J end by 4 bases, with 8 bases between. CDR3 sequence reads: CASSQRAGYGYTF. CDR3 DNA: TGTGCCAGCAGCCAAAGGGCAGGCTATGGCTACACCTTC.

CDR3 amino acids: CASSFGAGGNYGYTF. CDR3 nucleotides: TGCGCCAGCAGCTTCGGGGCAGGGGGAAACTATGGCTACACCTTC. The chain links TRBV5-1 to TRBJ1-2; 7 positions agree with TRBD1. V trimming: 2 bases; J trimming: 2 bases; junction bases outside the gene matches: 6. Germline values: CDR1 SGHRS, CDR2 YFSETQ. The CDR3 is 15 residues long. Full variable domain (missing parts from reference TRBV5-1 and TRBJ1-2): KAGVTQTPRYLIKTRGQQVTLSCSPISGHRSVSWYQQTPGQGLQFLFEYFSETQRNKGNFPGRFSGRQFSNSRSEMNVSTLELGDSALYLCASSFGAGGNYGYTFGSGTRLTVV.